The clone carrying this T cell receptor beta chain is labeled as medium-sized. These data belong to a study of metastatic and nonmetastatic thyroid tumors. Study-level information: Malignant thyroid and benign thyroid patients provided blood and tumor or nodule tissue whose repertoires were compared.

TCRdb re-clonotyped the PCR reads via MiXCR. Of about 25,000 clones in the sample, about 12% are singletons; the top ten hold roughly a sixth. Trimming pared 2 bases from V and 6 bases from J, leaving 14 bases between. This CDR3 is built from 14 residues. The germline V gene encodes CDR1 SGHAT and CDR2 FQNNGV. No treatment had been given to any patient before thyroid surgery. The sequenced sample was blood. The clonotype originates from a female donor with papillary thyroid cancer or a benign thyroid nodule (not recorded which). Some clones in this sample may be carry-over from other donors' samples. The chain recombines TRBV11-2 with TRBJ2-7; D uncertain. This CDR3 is CASSLNSLAPEQYF. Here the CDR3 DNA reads TGTGCCAGCAGCTTAAATTCCCTTGCGCCCGAGCAGTACTTC.